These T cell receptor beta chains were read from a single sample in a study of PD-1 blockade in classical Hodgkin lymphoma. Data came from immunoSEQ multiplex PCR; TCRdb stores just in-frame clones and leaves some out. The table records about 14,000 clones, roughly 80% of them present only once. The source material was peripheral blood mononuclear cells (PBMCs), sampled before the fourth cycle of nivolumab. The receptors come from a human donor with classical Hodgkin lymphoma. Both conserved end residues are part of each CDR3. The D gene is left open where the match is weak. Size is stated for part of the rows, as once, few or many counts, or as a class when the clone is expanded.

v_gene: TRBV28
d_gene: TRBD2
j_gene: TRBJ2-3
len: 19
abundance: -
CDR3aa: CASTAGLAGGRLNTDTQYF
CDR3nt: TGTGCCAGCACCGCTGGACTAGCGGGGGGGCGGTTGAACACAGATACGCAGTATTTT

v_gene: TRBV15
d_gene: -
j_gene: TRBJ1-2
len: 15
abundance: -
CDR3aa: CATSRPPEASYGYTF
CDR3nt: TGTGCCACCAGCAGACCCCCCGAAGCAAGTTATGGCTACACCTTC

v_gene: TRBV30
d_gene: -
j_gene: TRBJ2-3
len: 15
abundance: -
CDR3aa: CAWSVRWGTTDTQYF
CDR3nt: TGTGCCTGGAGTGTACGTTGGGGGACCACAGATACGCAGTATTTT

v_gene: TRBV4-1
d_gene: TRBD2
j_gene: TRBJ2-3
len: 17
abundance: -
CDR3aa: CASSQEQTSGSTDTQYF
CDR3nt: TGCGCCAGCAGCCAAGAACAGACTAGCGGGAGCACAGATACGCAGTATTTT

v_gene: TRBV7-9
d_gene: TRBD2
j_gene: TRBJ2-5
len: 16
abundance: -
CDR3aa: CASSFLGRALQETQYF
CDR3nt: TGTGCCAGCAGCTTTTTAGGGAGGGCGCTCCAAGAGACCCAGTACTTC

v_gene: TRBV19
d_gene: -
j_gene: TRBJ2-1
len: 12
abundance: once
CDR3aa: CASSIGGNEQFF
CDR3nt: TGTGCCAGTAGTATTGGAGGGAATGAGCAGTTCTTC

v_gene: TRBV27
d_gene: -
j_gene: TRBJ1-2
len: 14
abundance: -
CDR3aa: CASSLNGGIDGYTF
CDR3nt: TGTGCCAGCAGCTTGAACGGGGGGATAGATGGCTACACCTTC

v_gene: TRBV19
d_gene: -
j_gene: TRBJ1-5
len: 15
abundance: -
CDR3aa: CASSIQGYSNQPQHF
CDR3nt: TGTGCCAGTAGTATTCAGGGGTATAGCAATCAGCCCCAGCATTTT

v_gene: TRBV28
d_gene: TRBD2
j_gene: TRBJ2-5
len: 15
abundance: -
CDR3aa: CASSLGGVRRETQYF
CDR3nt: TGTGCCAGCAGTTTGGGGGGGGTCAGGCGGGAGACCCAGTACTTC

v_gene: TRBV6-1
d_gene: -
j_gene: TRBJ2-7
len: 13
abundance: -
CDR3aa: CASSEALSTKQYF
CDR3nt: TGTGCCAGCAGTGAAGCGCTCAGCACCAAGCAGTACTTC

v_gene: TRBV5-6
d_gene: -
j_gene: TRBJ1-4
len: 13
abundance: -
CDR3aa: CASSGRANEKLFF
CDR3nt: TGTGCCAGCAGCGGACGGGCTAATGAAAAACTGTTTTTT

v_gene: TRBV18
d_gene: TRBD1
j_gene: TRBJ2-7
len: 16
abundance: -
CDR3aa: CASSPVDRVYLHEQYF
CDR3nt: TGTGCCAGCTCACCGGTAGACAGGGTTTATCTCCACGAGCAGTACTTC

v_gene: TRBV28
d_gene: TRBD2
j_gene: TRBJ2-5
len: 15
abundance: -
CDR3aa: CASSFFSGGEGTQYF
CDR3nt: TGTGCCAGCAGTTTTTTTAGCGGGGGGGAGGGGACCCAGTACTTC

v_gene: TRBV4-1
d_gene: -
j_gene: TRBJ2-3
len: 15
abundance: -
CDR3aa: CASSPEGGWPDTQYF
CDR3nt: TGCGCCAGCAGTCCCGAGGGGGGGTGGCCAGATACGCAGTATTTT

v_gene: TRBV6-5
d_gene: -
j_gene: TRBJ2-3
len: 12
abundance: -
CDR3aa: CASSYGEGTQYF
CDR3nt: TGTGCCAGCAGTTACGGTGAGGGGACGCAGTATTTT

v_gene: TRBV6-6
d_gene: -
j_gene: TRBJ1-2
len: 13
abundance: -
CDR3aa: CASRKQNPSGHTF
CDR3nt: TGTGCCAGCAGGAAACAGAACCCCTCTGGCCACACCTTC

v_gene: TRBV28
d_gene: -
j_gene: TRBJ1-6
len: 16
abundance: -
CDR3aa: CASSLPPGTGDSPLHF
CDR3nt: TGTGCCAGCAGTCTCCCCCCCGGGACGGGTGATTCACCCCTCCACTTT

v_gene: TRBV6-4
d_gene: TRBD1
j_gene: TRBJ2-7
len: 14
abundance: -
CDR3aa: CASNPGQGSYEQYF
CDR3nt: TGTGCCAGCAACCCGGGACAGGGATCGTACGAGCAGTACTTC

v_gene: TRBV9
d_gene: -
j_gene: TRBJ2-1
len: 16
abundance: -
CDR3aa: CASSAPKSSSYNEQFF
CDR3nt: TGTGCCAGCAGCGCCCCAAAGTCGTCCTCTTACAATGAGCAGTTCTTC

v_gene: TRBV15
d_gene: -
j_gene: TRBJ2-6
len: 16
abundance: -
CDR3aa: CATSPTGPGGANVLTF
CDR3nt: TGTGCCACCAGCCCTACAGGGCCTGGAGGGGCCAACGTCCTGACTTTC

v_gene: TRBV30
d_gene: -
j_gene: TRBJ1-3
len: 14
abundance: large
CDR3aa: CAWSEGVDGNTIYF
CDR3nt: TGTGCCTGGAGTGAGGGCGTGGATGGAAACACCATATATTTT

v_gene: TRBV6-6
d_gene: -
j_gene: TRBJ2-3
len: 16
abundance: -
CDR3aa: CASSSPSAGTTDTQYF
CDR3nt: TGTGCCAGCAGTTCTCCTAGCGCGGGGACCACAGATACGCAGTATTTT

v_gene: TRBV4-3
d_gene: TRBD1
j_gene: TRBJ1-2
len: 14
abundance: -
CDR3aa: CASSQDSGGSGYTF
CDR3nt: TGCGCCAGCAGCCAAGATTCAGGGGGCAGTGGCTACACCTTC

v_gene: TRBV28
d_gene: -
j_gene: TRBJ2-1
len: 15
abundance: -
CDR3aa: CASSPLEGTYNEQFF
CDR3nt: TGTGCCAGCAGTCCCCTTGAGGGGACCTACAATGAGCAGTTCTTC

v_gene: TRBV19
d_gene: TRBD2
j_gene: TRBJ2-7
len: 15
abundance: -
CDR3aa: CASSIGVAGTYEQYF
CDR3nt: TGTGCCAGTAGTATCGGGGTAGCGGGGACCTACGAGCAGTACTTC

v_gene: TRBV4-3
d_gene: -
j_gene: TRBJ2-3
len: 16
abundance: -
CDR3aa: CASSHYTGPLEDTQYF
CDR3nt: TGCGCCAGCAGCCATTACACAGGGCCGCTAGAGGATACGCAGTATTTT

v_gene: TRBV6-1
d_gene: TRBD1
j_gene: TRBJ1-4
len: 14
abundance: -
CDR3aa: CASSEGGQIRKLFF
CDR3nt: TGTGCCAGCAGTGAAGGGGGACAGATTCGAAAACTGTTTTTT

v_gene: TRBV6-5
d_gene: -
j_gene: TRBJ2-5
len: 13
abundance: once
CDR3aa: CASSLGGQETQYF
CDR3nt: TGTGCCAGCAGTTTAGGGGGCCAAGAGACCCAGTACTTC

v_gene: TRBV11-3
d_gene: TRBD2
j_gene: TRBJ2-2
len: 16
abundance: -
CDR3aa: CASSSRQAGGVGELFF
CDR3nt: TGTGCCAGCAGCTCCCGACAGGCGGGAGGGGTCGGGGAGCTGTTTTTT

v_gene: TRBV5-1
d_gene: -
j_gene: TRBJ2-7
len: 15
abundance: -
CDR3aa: CASSLETYPSYEQYF
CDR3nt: TGCGCCAGCAGCTTGGAGACTTACCCCTCCTACGAGCAGTACTTC

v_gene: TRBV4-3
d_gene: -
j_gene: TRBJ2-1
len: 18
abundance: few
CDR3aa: CASSQNGPGGLSFDEQFF
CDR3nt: TGCGCCAGCAGTCAAAACGGACCTGGTGGCTTGTCTTTCGATGAGCAGTTCTTC

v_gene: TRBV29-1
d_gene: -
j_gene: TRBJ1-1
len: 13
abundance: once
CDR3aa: CSVVRGVSTEAFF
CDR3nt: TGCAGCGTTGTGCGAGGGGTGAGCACTGAAGCTTTCTTT

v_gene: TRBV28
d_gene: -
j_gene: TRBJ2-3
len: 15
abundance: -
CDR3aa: CASSPEGGQTDTQYF
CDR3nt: TGTGCCAGCAGTCCCGAGGGGGGCCAAACAGATACGCAGTATTTT

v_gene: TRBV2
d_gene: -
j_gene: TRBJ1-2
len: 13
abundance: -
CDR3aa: CASSERTVGGYTF
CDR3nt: TGTGCCAGCAGTGAACGAACGGTCGGCGGCTACACCTTC

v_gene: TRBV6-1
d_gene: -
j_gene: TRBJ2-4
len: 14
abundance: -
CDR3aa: CASSDLAQARIQYF
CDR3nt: TGTGCCAGCAGTGATCTCGCCCAAGCCCGGATTCAGTACTTC

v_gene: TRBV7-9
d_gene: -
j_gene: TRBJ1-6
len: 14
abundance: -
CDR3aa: CASSFFGDDSPLHF
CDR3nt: TGTGCCAGCAGCTTTTTCGGGGACGATTCACCCCTCCACTTT

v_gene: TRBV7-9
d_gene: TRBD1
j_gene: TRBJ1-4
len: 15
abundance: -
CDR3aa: CASTTFLDRGEKLFF
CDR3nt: TGTGCCAGCACCACTTTCTTGGACAGGGGGGAAAAACTGTTTTTT

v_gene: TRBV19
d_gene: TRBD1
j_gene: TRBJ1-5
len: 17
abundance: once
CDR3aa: CASSIRGGRRSNQPQHF
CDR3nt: TGTGCCAGTAGTATTAGAGGGGGCAGGAGGAGCAATCAGCCCCAGCATTTT

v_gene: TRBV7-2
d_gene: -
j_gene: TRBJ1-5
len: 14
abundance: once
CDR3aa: CASSFMGSAQPQHF
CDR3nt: TGTGCCAGCAGCTTCATGGGGAGTGCTCAGCCCCAGCATTTT

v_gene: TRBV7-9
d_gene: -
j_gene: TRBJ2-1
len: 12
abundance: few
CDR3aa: CASSPRYVEQFF
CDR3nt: TGTGCCAGCAGCCCTAGGTATGTTGAGCAGTTCTTC

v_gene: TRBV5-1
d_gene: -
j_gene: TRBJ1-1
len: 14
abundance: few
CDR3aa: CASSVNPQGTEAFF
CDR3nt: TGCGCCAGCAGCGTAAATCCTCAGGGGACTGAAGCTTTCTTT

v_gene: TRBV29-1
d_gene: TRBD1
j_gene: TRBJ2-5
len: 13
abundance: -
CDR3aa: CSVSRTGPETQYF
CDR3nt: TGCAGCGTCTCTAGGACAGGACCGGAGACCCAGTACTTC

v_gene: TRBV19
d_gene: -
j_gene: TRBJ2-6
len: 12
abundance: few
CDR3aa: CASTLGANVLTF
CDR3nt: TGTGCCAGTACCCTAGGGGCCAACGTCCTGACTTTC